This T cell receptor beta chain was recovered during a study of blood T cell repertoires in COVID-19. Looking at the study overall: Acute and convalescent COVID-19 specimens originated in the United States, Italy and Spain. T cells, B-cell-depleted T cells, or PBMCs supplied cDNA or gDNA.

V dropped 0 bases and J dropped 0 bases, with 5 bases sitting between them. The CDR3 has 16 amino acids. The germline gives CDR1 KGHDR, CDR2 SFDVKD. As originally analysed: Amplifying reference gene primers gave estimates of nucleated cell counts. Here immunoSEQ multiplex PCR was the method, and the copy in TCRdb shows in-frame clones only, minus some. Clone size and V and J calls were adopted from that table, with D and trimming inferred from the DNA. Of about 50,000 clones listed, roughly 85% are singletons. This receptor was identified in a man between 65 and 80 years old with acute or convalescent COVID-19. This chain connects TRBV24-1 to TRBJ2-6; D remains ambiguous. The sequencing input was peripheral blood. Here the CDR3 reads CATSDLNGSGANVLTF. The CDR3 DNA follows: TGTGCCACCAGTGATTTGAACGGCTCTGGGGCCAACGTCCTGACTTTC.